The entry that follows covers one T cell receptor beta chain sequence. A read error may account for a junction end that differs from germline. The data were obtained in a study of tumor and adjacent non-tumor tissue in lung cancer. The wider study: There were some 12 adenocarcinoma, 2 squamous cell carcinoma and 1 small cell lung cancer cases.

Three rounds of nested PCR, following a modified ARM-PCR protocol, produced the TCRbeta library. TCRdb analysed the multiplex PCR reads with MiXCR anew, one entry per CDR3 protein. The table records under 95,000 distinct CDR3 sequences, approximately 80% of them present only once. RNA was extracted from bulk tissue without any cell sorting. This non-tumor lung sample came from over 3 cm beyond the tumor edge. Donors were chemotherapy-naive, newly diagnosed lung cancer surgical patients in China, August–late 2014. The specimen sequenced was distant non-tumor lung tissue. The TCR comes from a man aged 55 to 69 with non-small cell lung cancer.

Here the CDR3 DNA reads TGTGCCTGCAGCTTAGACGCGGGAATCTACAATGAGCAGTTCTTC. Translated, it gives CACSLDAGIYNEQFF. The chain employs TRBV11-1 and TRBJ2-1; maybe TRBD2 (6 bases). The germline CDR1 and CDR2 sequences are SGHAT and FQDESV (reference sequence). The CDR3 runs 15 residues.